A selection of T cell receptor beta chains follows, all from one sample in a study of blood T cell repertoires in COVID-19. TCRdb's copy holds only in-frame clones and misses some; the assay was immunoSEQ multiplex PCR. The sample includes approximately 200,000 clones, around nine tenths of them seen just once. The sample comprised PBMCs or T cells enriched from blood (not recorded which). These receptors were obtained from a woman in her twenties or thirties who had been exposed to COVID-19. CDR3s include the opening cysteine and the closing phenylalanine or tryptophan. The D gene is left open where the match is weak. Clone size, where shown, is once, few, many, or a class for clones that have expanded.

>TRBV3-1/TRBV3-2|TRBD2|TRBJ2-7|.
CASSQARLAGRYEQYF
TGTGCCAGCAGCCAAGCCCGACTAGCGGGTAGGTACGAGCAGTACTTC
>TRBV5-1|.|TRBJ1-1|.
CASSLAAGEGTEAFF
TGCGCCAGCAGCTTGGCCGCAGGGGAGGGCACTGAAGCTTTCTTT
>TRBV19|TRBD1|TRBJ1-2|.
CAAGQGWNYGYTF
TGTGCGGCGGGACAGGGCTGGAACTATGGCTACACCTTC
>TRBV3-1/TRBV3-2|TRBD2|TRBJ2-5|.
CASSHLRGGGETQYF
TGTGCCAGCAGCCATCTGCGGGGGGGCGGAGAGACCCAGTACTTC
>TRBV6-5|TRBD1|TRBJ2-2|.
CASIQPGGTGELFF
TGTGCCAGCATCCAACCAGGGGGCACCGGGGAGCTGTTTTTT
>TRBV27|.|TRBJ1-1|many
CASSSDAGLDTEAFF
TGTGCCAGCAGTTCGGACGCGGGGTTGGACACTGAAGCTTTCTTT
>TRBV10-3|TRBD2|TRBJ2-7|.
CATCGGGPYQSYEQYF
TGTGCCACGTGCGGGGGGGGCCCATATCAATCCTACGAGCAGTACTTC
>TRBV24-1|.|TRBJ2-2|.
CATSDHSTGELFF
TGTGCCACCAGTGATCATAGCACCGGGGAGCTGTTTTTT
>TRBV6-1|.|TRBJ2-7|.
CASSRDPWWGGAQYF
TGTGCCAGCAGTAGAGACCCGTGGTGGGGTGGGGCGCAGTACTTC
>TRBV7-2|.|TRBJ1-2|.
CASSLNRGESGYTF
TGTGCCAGCAGCTTAAACCGGGGGGAGAGTGGCTACACCTTC
>TRBV5-4|.|TRBJ1-4|.
CASSFIPPGEKLFF
TGTGCCAGCAGCTTCATTCCCCCGGGTGAAAAACTGTTTTTT
>TRBV5-1|.|TRBJ1-3|.
CASSNNLLTGADSGNTIYF
TGCGCCAGCAGCAACAACCTTTTGACAGGCGCCGACTCTGGAAACACCATATATTTT
>TRBV19|.|TRBJ1-2|.
CASSTGFVGYTF
TGTGCCAGTAGTACAGGGTTCGTTGGCTACACCTTC
>TRBV4-2|TRBD1|TRBJ1-1|.
CASSQDRAGGREAFF
TGTGCCAGCAGCCAAGATCGGGCAGGGGGACGTGAAGCTTTCTTT
>TRBV3-1/TRBV3-2|.|TRBJ1-2|.
CASSQSDTADGYTF
TGTGCCAGCAGCCAATCGGACACGGCCGATGGCTACACCTTC
>TRBV30|.|TRBJ1-5|.
CAWSLNSNQPQHF
TGTGCCTGGAGCCTAAATAGCAATCAGCCCCAGCATTTT
>TRBV12-3/TRBV12-4|TRBD1|TRBJ1-1|.
CASSPTGEGEAFF
TGTGCCAGCAGTCCGACAGGGGAGGGTGAAGCTTTCTTT
>TRBV12-3/TRBV12-4|.|TRBJ2-1|.
CASSRSNEQFF
TGTGCCAGCAGTCGGAGCAATGAGCAGTTCTTC
>TRBV7-6|.|TRBJ1-2|.
CASSPWPLYGYTF
TGTGCCAGCAGCCCCTGGCCGCTCTATGGCTACACCTTC
>TRBV6-5|TRBD1|TRBJ2-2|.
CASSFGQGRTGELFF
TGTGCCAGCAGTTTTGGACAGGGGAGGACCGGGGAGCTGTTTTTT
>TRBV24-1|TRBD1|TRBJ2-7|.
CATSPAGQVYEQYF
TGTGCCACCTCTCCCGCGGGACAGGTATACGAGCAGTACTTC
>TRBV9|TRBD1|TRBJ1-2|.
CASSEGQGAYGYTF
TGTGCCAGCAGCGAAGGACAGGGGGCATATGGCTACACCTTC
>TRBV28|.|TRBJ1-1|few
CASSLGEVNTEAFF
TGTGCCAGCAGTTTAGGGGAGGTGAACACTGAAGCTTTCTTT
>TRBV6-5|TRBD1|TRBJ2-1|.
CASARGQGAGNEQFF
TGTGCCAGCGCTAGGGGGCAGGGGGCAGGCAATGAGCAGTTCTTC
>TRBV29-1|.|TRBJ1-2|.
CSVEGARGLGYTF
TGCAGCGTGGAAGGGGCCAGGGGCCTTGGCTACACCTTC
>TRBV25-1|.|TRBJ1-5|.
CASSDFRGLSNQPQHF
TGTGCCAGCAGTGATTTCAGGGGCCTTAGCAATCAGCCCCAGCATTTT
>TRBV2|.|TRBJ1-1|.
CASSSEGLSTEAFF
TGTGCCAGCAGTTCGGAGGGGTTGAGCACTGAAGCTTTCTTT
>TRBV24-1|TRBD1|TRBJ2-5|.
CATSDRTGATQYF
TGTGCCACCAGTGACAGGACAGGGGCGACCCAGTACTTC
>TRBV12-3/TRBV12-4|.|TRBJ1-5|few
CASGVSFYQPQHF
TGTGCCAGCGGAGTCAGTTTTTATCAGCCCCAGCATTTT
>TRBV3-1/TRBV3-2|.|TRBJ1-6|.
CASSQGTPTRDSPLHF
TGTGCCAGCAGCCAAGGGACCCCCACGAGGGATTCACCCCTCCACTTT
>TRBV19|.|TRBJ1-3|.
CASSISSGDSGNTIYF
TGTGCCAGTAGTATCTCCTCCGGAGACTCTGGAAACACCATATATTTT
>TRBV4-1|.|TRBJ2-7|.
CASSHRESSYEQYF
TGCGCCAGCAGCCATAGGGAGAGCTCCTACGAGCAGTACTTC
>TRBV11-2|TRBD1|TRBJ1-1|once
CASSLDQVGTGGVTEAFF
TGTGCCAGCAGCTTAGATCAGGTGGGGACAGGGGGCGTCACTGAAGCTTTCTTT
>TRBV18|TRBD1|TRBJ2-2|.
CASSPQVIRDRGYTGELFF
TGTGCCAGCTCACCACAGGTTATCCGGGACAGGGGATACACCGGGGAGCTGTTTTTT
>TRBV7-8|.|TRBJ2-7|.
CASSLSRVYEQYF
TGTGCCAGCAGCTTATCCCGGGTCTACGAGCAGTACTTC
>TRBV30|.|TRBJ1-5|.
CAWSTGSSNQPQHF
TGTGCCTGGAGTACAGGAAGTAGCAATCAGCCCCAGCATTTT
>TRBV2|.|TRBJ2-3|.
CASREVADTQYF
TGTGCCAGCAGAGAAGTAGCAGATACGCAGTATTTT
>TRBV11-2|.|TRBJ1-1|.
CASSLSPASEAFF
TGTGCCAGCAGCTTATCCCCCGCGAGTGAAGCTTTCTTT
>TRBV15|TRBD1|TRBJ1-5|few
CATSRVAGGNQPQHF
TGTGCCACCAGCAGAGTTGCAGGGGGAAATCAGCCCCAGCATTTT
>TRBV4-2|TRBD2|TRBJ2-7|.
CASSQGPTSGGAYEQYF
TGTGCCAGCAGCCAAGGGCCTACTAGCGGGGGGGCCTACGAGCAGTACTTC
>TRBV30|TRBD1|TRBJ2-5|once
CASDRGLRETQYF
TGTGCCTCTGACAGGGGGCTTCGGGAGACCCAGTACTTC
>TRBV30|.|TRBJ1-2|.
CAWSTEGRGNYGYTF
TGTGCCTGGAGCACCGAGGGTAGGGGGAACTATGGCTACACCTTC
>TRBV9|.|TRBJ1-2|.
CASSRRGINYGYTF
TGTGCCAGCAGCAGAAGGGGGATCAACTATGGCTACACCTTC
>TRBV5-4|TRBD1|TRBJ1-3|.
CASSRGTGSSSGNTIYF
TGTGCCAGCAGCCGCGGGACAGGGTCTTCCTCTGGAAACACCATATATTTT
>TRBV9|TRBD1|TRBJ2-2|once
CASSGQGTGELFF
TGTGCCAGCAGCGGACAGGGGACCGGGGAGCTGTTTTTT
>TRBV29-1|.|TRBJ1-2|.
CSVRLAGNYYGYTF
TGCAGCGTTAGGTTGGCGGGGAACTACTATGGCTACACCTTC
>TRBV5-3|.|TRBJ2-6|.
CARSLDRVNSGANVLTF
TGTGCCAGAAGCTTGGACAGGGTGAACTCTGGGGCCAACGTCCTGACTTTC
>TRBV27|.|TRBJ2-7|.
CASRPALDSLGNYEQYF
TGTGCCAGCAGACCCGCCCTAGACAGCCTTGGGAACTACGAGCAGTACTTC
>TRBV7-8|.|TRBJ1-2|.
CASGGAGYGYTF
TGTGCCAGCGGGGGCGCCGGCTATGGCTACACCTTC
>TRBV7-2|.|TRBJ1-6|.
CASSPGSRHSPLHF
TGTGCCAGCAGCCCAGGGTCTAGGCATTCACCCCTCCACTTT
>TRBV18|.|TRBJ1-2|.
CASSPEGSLGYGYTF
TGTGCCAGCTCACCAGAGGGCAGCCTTGGCTATGGCTACACCTTC
>TRBV4-1|.|TRBJ2-1|.
CASSQEVQGTRDEQFF
TGCGCCAGCAGCCAAGAGGTACAGGGAACCCGCGATGAGCAGTTCTTC
>TRBV18|.|TRBJ1-1|few
CASSPMAGGGGNTEAFF
TGTGCCAGCTCACCTATGGCCGGAGGTGGCGGGAACACTGAAGCTTTCTTT